These T cell receptor beta chains were read from a single sample in a study of blood T cell repertoires in COVID-19. The table came from immunoSEQ multiplex PCR; TCRdb's copy has only in-frame clones and leaves some out. Of some 250,000 clones in the sample, about 82% are singletons; the top ten hold 9% to 15%. Sequenced: peripheral blood. The receptors were sampled from a man of 80 years or more with acute or convalescent COVID-19. Both conserved end residues are part of each CDR3. Each record gives: V gene, D gene, J gene, clone size, CDR3 protein, CDR3 DNA. A D gene is named only where the DNA matches it firmly. Clone size is stated in some rows and not others, as once, few, many or a class when expanded.

v_call: TRBV13; d_call: TRBD1; j_call: TRBJ1-2; clone_size: NA; cdr3_aa: CASSSTGGADYGYTF; cdr3_nt: TGTGCCAGCAGCTCGACAGGGGGCGCGGACTATGGCTACACCTTC
v_call: TRBV19; d_call: NA; j_call: TRBJ2-2; clone_size: NA; cdr3_aa: CASSLRGPGELFF; cdr3_nt: TGTGCCAGTAGTCTCAGGGGTCCCGGGGAGCTGTTTTTT
v_call: TRBV28; d_call: TRBD1; j_call: TRBJ1-5; clone_size: NA; cdr3_aa: CASSLGQGAKQHF; cdr3_nt: TGTGCCAGCAGTTTGGGACAGGGGGCAAAACAGCATTTT
v_call: TRBV5-1; d_call: NA; j_call: TRBJ1-2; clone_size: NA; cdr3_aa: CASSLEGQRYGYTF; cdr3_nt: TGCGCCAGCAGCTTGGAGGGGCAGCGCTATGGCTACACCTTC
v_call: TRBV5-4; d_call: TRBD1; j_call: TRBJ1-1; clone_size: NA; cdr3_aa: CASSLENRGNTEAFF; cdr3_nt: TGTGCCAGCAGCTTGGAGAACAGGGGGAACACTGAAGCTTTCTTT
v_call: TRBV4-2; d_call: TRBD2; j_call: TRBJ2-7; clone_size: NA; cdr3_aa: CASSKAGSLAGGYEQYF; cdr3_nt: TGTGCCAGCAGCAAAGCAGGGTCTCTAGCGGGAGGTTACGAGCAGTACTTC
v_call: TRBV2; d_call: TRBD2; j_call: TRBJ2-1; clone_size: once; cdr3_aa: CASGARLAGGEQFF; cdr3_nt: TGTGCCAGCGGAGCCCGACTAGCGGGAGGGGAGCAGTTCTTC
v_call: TRBV2; d_call: TRBD2; j_call: TRBJ2-3; clone_size: NA; cdr3_aa: CASSLGAGSSTDTQYF; cdr3_nt: TGTGCCAGCAGTCTAGGAGCGGGATCTAGCACAGATACGCAGTATTTT
v_call: TRBV9; d_call: TRBD1; j_call: TRBJ1-3; clone_size: NA; cdr3_aa: CASSVDPLDRQRGNTIYF; cdr3_nt: TGTGCCAGCAGCGTAGACCCCCTGGACAGGCAAAGAGGAAACACCATATATTTT
v_call: TRBV11-2; d_call: NA; j_call: TRBJ1-2; clone_size: NA; cdr3_aa: CASSFRAGNGYTF; cdr3_nt: TGTGCCAGCAGCTTTAGGGCAGGGAACGGCTACACCTTC
v_call: TRBV12-3/TRBV12-4; d_call: NA; j_call: TRBJ1-1; clone_size: NA; cdr3_aa: CASSFTGGTEAFF; cdr3_nt: TGTGCCAGCAGTTTTACCGGGGGCACTGAAGCTTTCTTT
v_call: TRBV5-6; d_call: NA; j_call: TRBJ2-3; clone_size: NA; cdr3_aa: CASSLLYRTDTQYF; cdr3_nt: TGTGCCAGCAGCTTGCTATACCGCACAGATACGCAGTATTTT
v_call: TRBV2; d_call: NA; j_call: TRBJ1-4; clone_size: NA; cdr3_aa: CASSGPGEISEKLFF; cdr3_nt: TGTGCCAGCAGTGGGCCCGGGGAGATTAGTGAAAAACTGTTTTTT
v_call: TRBV4-2; d_call: NA; j_call: TRBJ1-3; clone_size: NA; cdr3_aa: CASSQDLAGLSGNTIYF; cdr3_nt: TGTGCCAGCAGCCAAGATCTTGCAGGGCTGTCTGGAAACACCATATATTTT
v_call: TRBV18; d_call: NA; j_call: TRBJ1-2; clone_size: NA; cdr3_aa: CASSPGTSYGYTF; cdr3_nt: TGTGCCAGCTCACCGGGGACTTCCTATGGCTACACCTTC
v_call: TRBV28; d_call: TRBD1; j_call: TRBJ2-1; clone_size: once; cdr3_aa: CASSTSLPGGQAYNEQFF; cdr3_nt: TGTGCCAGCAGCACGTCGCTCCCTGGGGGACAGGCGTACAATGAGCAGTTCTTC